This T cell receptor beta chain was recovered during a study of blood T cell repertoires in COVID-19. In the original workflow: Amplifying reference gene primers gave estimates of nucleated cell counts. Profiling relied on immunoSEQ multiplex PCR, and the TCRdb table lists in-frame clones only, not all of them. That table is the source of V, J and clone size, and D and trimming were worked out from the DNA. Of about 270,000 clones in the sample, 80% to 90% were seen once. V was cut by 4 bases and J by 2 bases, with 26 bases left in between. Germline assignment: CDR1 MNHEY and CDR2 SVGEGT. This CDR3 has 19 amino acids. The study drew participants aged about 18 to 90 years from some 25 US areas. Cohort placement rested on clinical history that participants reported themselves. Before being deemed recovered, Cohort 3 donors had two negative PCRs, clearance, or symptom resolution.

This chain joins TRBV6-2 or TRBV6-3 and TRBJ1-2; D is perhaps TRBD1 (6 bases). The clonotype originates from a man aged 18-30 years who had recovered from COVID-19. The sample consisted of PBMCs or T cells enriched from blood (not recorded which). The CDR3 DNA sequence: TGTGCCAGCAGTTTACTCAGGGCAGGGGCCGCCGCTCGAAACTATGGCTACACCTTC. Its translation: CASSLLRAGAAARNYGYTF.